Listed here are 7 T cell receptor beta chains from one sample, sequenced in a study of CD8+ T cells in alopecia areata. Sequencing used cDNA as its template, made by extracting RNA and reverse transcribing it. This table comes from immunoSEQ multiplex PCR, and its TCRdb copy is limited to in-frame clones, with some not included. The sample lists 120,000 to 150,000 clones; 87% were seen once. The material sequenced was CD8+ T cells sorted from blood, taken at week 0. The receptors come from a human donor with alopecia areata.

The V and J genes are TRBV5-4 and TRBJ1-2, with TRBD1 matching over 7 bases. The ends lost 6 bases at V and 6 bases at J; junction bases unmatched: 17. Germline loops: CDR1 SGHNT, CDR2 YYREEE (reference sequence). The CDR3 extends over 16 amino acids. The DNA of the CDR3 is TGTGCCAGCACCCGGGGGGGGACAGATACTTCAGATGGCTACACCTTC. Residues: CASTRGGTDTSDGYTF.

The chain joins TRBV2 to TRBJ2-1; tentatively, D is TRBD2 (6 bases). CDR1 SNHLY and CDR2 FYNNEI come from the germline V gene. The V end lost 10 bases, the J end lost 8 bases, and 18 bases lay between the germline ends. The CDR3 is 13 amino acids. The CDR3 here is CATLGEARDEQFF. Written as DNA, the CDR3 is TGTGCCACCCTAGGGGAGGCTAGGGATGAGCAGTTCTTC.

This clone occurred a few times. This chain links TRBV11-2 with TRBJ2-3; the D call may be TRBD1 or TRBD2 (6 bases each). CDR1 is SGHAT and CDR2 is FQNNGV in the germline V gene. V lost 1 base and J lost 2, with 10 bases in between. CDR3 length equals 15 residues. CDR3 amino acids: CASSLAGASTDTQYF. The CDR3, as DNA: TGTGCCAGCAGCTTAGCGGGGGCCTCCACAGATACGCAGTATTTT.

This clone appeared a few times. V is TRBV29-1 and J is TRBJ2-4, with a possible D match to TRBD1 (6 bases). V was cut by 4 bases and J by 6 bases, with 19 bases left in between. The CDR3 loop spans 15 amino acids. Per germline, CDR1 SQVTM and CDR2 ANQGSEA. CDR3 bases: TGCAGCGTTGCAATCCGGGCAGGGGCGAGAAACATTCAGTACTTC. Its translation is CSVAIRAGARNIQYF.

In regard to this clone: The same CDR3 also results from other DNA sequences found in this sample. This chain links TRBV19 with TRBJ2-1, with 9 bases identical to TRBD2. The V and J ends lost 6 bases and 3 bases, in that order; junction bases with no gene match: 3. The CDR3 runs to 14 residues. Germline assignment: CDR1 LNHDA and CDR2 SQIVND (reference sequence). The CDR3 reads CASSLTSGYNEQFF. The CDR3 DNA is TGTGCCAGTAGCCTGACTAGCGGCTACAATGAGCAGTTCTTC.

The chain carries TRBV25-1 and TRBJ2-4; weak D call: TRBD2 (7 bases). CDR1 and CDR2 from the germline V gene are MGHDK and SYGVNS. V lost 3 bases and J lost 7, with 13 bases in between. There are 14 residues in the CDR3. The CDR3 sequence is CASSEGGGRNIQYF. The DNA of the CDR3 is TGTGCCAGCAGTGAGGGGGGGGGCCGGAACATTCAGTACTTC.

V is TRBV27 and J is TRBJ2-7; 9 bases align to TRBD1. After removal of 2 bases from V and 3 bases from J, the junction contained 8 bases not matched to a gene. The CDR3 has 16 residues. Germline CDR1 is MNHEY and CDR2 is SMNVEV (reference sequence). In DNA form, the CDR3 reads TGTGCCAGCAGTTTAGCTAGGACAGGGGTCAACTACGAGCAGTACTTC. This gives the protein CASSLARTGVNYEQYF.